These 18 T cell receptor beta chains were all obtained from the same sample, sequenced in a study of T cells in Graves' hyperthyroidism and ophthalmopathy. The investigators amplified TCR beta CDR3 regions from RNA transcripts. The study used the HTBI primer set for a first-round RT-PCR of the TCR CDR3. A single record per CDR3 protein comes from TCRdb applying MiXCR to the multiplex PCR reads. Among over 300,000 distinct CDR3 sequences listed, over 11% were seen once. The source material was blood. All receptors derive from a woman in her sixties with Graves' hyperthyroidism.

About this clonotype itself: A much larger clonotype is one base distant, so this may be a read error. V is TRBV20-1 and J is TRBJ1-1, with a weak D call TRBD1 (5 bases). The germline V gene encodes CDR1 DFQATT and CDR2 SNEGSKA (reference sequence). Trimming took off 1 base at V and 4 bases at J, with 10 bases between the two ends. The CDR3 runs to 13 residues. CDR3 sequence: CSARAGGSTEAFF. The CDR3 DNA reads TGCAGTGCTAGAGCTGGGGGATCCACTGAAGCTTTCTTT.

This clonotype was counted ten times or more. The chain has TRBV2 and TRBJ1-5; maybe TRBD1 (6 bases). The length of the CDR3 is 14 residues. Trimming took off 6 bases at V and 1 base at J, with 10 bases between the two ends. Germline CDR1 and CDR2: SNHLY and FYNNEI. The CDR3 DNA reads TGTGCCAGCAGCAGGGGAACCAGCAATCAGCCCCAGCATTTT. The encoded protein is CASSRGTSNQPQHF.

The chain links TRBV29-1 to TRBJ2-1; TRBD2 matches 8 bases. The junction had 9 bases not matched to a gene; V was cut back by 2 bases and J by 6 bases. Germline-derived CDR1 and CDR2 are SQVTM and ANQGSEA. CDR3 length equals 15 residues. The DNA for the CDR3 is TGCAGCGTTGAAAAGCGGGGGTTTTCCCCCAATGAGCAGTTCTTC. This codes for CSVEKRGFSPNEQFF.

This clonotype was observed at least ten times. This chain joins TRBV20-1 and TRBJ2-5; TRBD1 agrees at 8 bases. CDR1 and CDR2 from the germline V gene are DFQATT and SNEGSKA (reference sequence). V shed 2 bases and J 0 bases; nucleotides not matched to a gene: 8. CDR3 length: 16 residues. The CDR3 DNA reads as TGCAGTGCTAGACCCCGGGACAGGACCTACCAAGAGACCCAGTACTTC. This encodes CSARPRDRTYQETQYF.

This clonotype showed up many times. The chain links TRBV5-1 to TRBJ2-2, with 8 nucleotides matching TRBD2. This CDR3 region has 16 residues. Trimming cost V 4 bases and J 0 bases; bases outside gene matches: 5. Germline CDR1 and CDR2: SGHRS and YFSETQ. The CDR3 is CASSLSGETNTGELFF. In DNA, the CDR3 is TGCGCCAGCAGCCTTAGCGGGGAAACGAACACCGGGGAGCTGTTTTTT.

On this clonotype: This clone may be a read error of a much larger clone one base away. The chain joins TRBV27 to TRBJ2-1; 10 nucleotides line up with TRBD2. The CDR3 is 14 amino acids. The germline V gene encodes CDR1 MNHEY and CDR2 SMNVEV (reference sequence). The CDR3 coding sequence is TGTGCCAGCAGTTTCACTAGCGGGAATAATGAGCAGTCCTTC. As protein: CASSFTSGNNEQSF.

Only a few counts were recorded for this clonotype. The chain uses TRBV5-4 and TRBJ2-7; a possible D gene is TRBD2 (6 bases). The CDR3 consists of 15 residues. Trimming took 3 bases from V and 4 from J, leaving 17 bases between them. Germline V gene sequence: CDR1 SGHNT, CDR2 YYREEE (reference sequence). The CDR3 spells CASSSPGLVDYEQYF. CDR3 bases: TGTGCCAGCAGCTCTCCGGGACTGGTTGATTACGAGCAGTACTTC.

This clonotype was detected ten times or more. DNA of the CDR3: TGTGCCAGCCAATCAGGGTCGGAATACAATGAGCAGTTCTTC. Translation gives CASQSGSEYNEQFF. V usage is TRBV2 and J usage is TRBJ2-1; a possible D gene is TRBD1 (5 bases). V was shortened by 8 bases and J by 4 bases, with 15 bases between the two germline ends. The CDR3 loop spans 14 amino acids. Per the germline V gene, CDR1 is SNHLY and CDR2 is FYNNEI.

Many counts were recorded for this clonotype. In DNA form, the CDR3 reads TGTGCCAGCTCACCACGCGTCGCCACCGCCCTTGTTGGAGCTTTCTTT. Its protein product is CASSPRVATALVGAFF. The V and J genes are TRBV18 and TRBJ1-1; D is unclear. V lost 1 base, J lost 10 bases, and 22 bases lay in between. The germline gives CDR1 KGHSH, CDR2 LQKENI. This CDR3 region has 16 residues.

This clonotype was picked up many times. V gene TRBV5-1 combines with J gene TRBJ2-3; TRBD2 aligns across 8 bases. Germline lookup yields CDR1 SGHRS and CDR2 YFSETQ. The V and J ends lost 1 base and 2 bases, in that order; junction bases with no gene match: 6. This CDR3 has 16 amino acids. Written as DNA, the CDR3 is TGCGCCAGCAGCTTGACTAGCGGTTCTTTCACAGATACGCAGTATTTT. Residues: CASSLTSGSFTDTQYF.

This clonotype was recorded at least ten times. This chain connects TRBV7-9 to TRBJ2-7; D possibly corresponds to TRBD2 (5 bases). Between the trimmed V and J ends, which lost 4 bases and 9 bases, there was a span of 16 bases. The CDR3 contains 13 residues. The germline gives CDR1 SEHNR, CDR2 FQNEAQ (reference sequence). CDR3 region: CASSSPEGVGQYF. The CDR3 nucleotides read TGTGCCAGCAGCTCCCCAGAGGGCGTCGGGCAGTACTTC.

This clonotype was recorded many times. The V call is TRBV28, the J call TRBJ2-2; the D gene is possibly TRBD2 (7 bases). The CDR3 runs to 16 residues. V dropped 7 bases and J dropped 2 bases, with 17 bases sitting between them. Germline V gives CDR1 MDHEN, CDR2 SYDVKM. Here the CDR3 reads CASMGGGGGNTGELFF. DNA for the CDR3: TGTGCCAGCATGGGAGGGGGAGGTGGAAACACCGGGGAGCTGTTTTTT.

The sample holds many counts of this clonotype. J is TRBJ2-6 and V is TRBV2; 7 nucleotides line up with TRBD1. V shed 6 bases, J shed 2 bases, and the junction held 1 base outside the gene matches. Per the germline V gene, CDR1 is SNHLY and CDR2 is FYNNEI. CDR3 size: 14 residues. The CDR3 region is CASRQGAGANVLTF. In DNA form, the CDR3 reads TGTGCCAGCAGGCAGGGGGCTGGGGCCAACGTCCTGACTTTC.

This clonotype was seen ten or more times. The genes are TRBV20-1 and TRBJ2-1, with TRBD2 identical over 9 bases. Germline-derived CDR1 and CDR2 are DFQATT and SNEGSKA (reference sequence). The CDR3 length is 14 residues. J gave up 4 bases and V 6 bases, and 7 bases lay outside the gene matches. The CDR3 spells CSAPPAGGYNEQFF. The CDR3 coding sequence is TGCAGTGCGCCTCCAGCGGGAGGTTACAATGAGCAGTTCTTC.

This clonotype occurred many times. The V and J genes are TRBV7-9 and TRBJ2-3; 12 nucleotides align to TRBD2. Unmatched junction bases numbered 6, after V lost 5 bases and J lost 3 bases. Germline V gene data show CDR1 as SEHNR and CDR2 as FQNEAQ (reference sequence). CDR3 length: 16 amino acids. CDR3 sequence: CASSRGLAGFTDTQYF. The CDR3 DNA reads as TGTGCCAGCAGCCGGGGACTAGCGGGTTTTACAGATACGCAGTATTTT.

This clonotype has ten or more counts. The CDR3 bases are TGTGCCAGCAGCTTAGGGGGACTAGCGTTCCAAGAGACCCAGTACTTC. Its translation is CASSLGGLAFQETQYF. The chain couples TRBV7-9 to TRBJ2-5; 10 positions agree with TRBD2. The germline V gene has CDR1 SEHNR and CDR2 FQNEAQ (reference sequence). This CDR3 spans 16 amino acids. V dropped 1 base and J dropped 1; count of bases not matched to a gene: 3.

The rearrangement uses TRBV7-3 and TRBJ1-1; D uncertain. The CDR3 consists of 13 residues. V was cut by 5 bases and J by 3 bases, with 10 bases left in between. Germline-derived CDR1 and CDR2 are SGHTA and FQGTGA. The CDR3 DNA sequence: TGTGCCAGCAGCCTTCGGTGGGACACTGAAGCTTTCTTT. This translates into CASSLRWDTEAFF.

This clonotype came up many times. This rearrangement joins TRBV5-1 to TRBJ2-3; the D is unclear. The CDR3 has 16 amino acids. Trimming shortened V by 4 bases and J by 6 bases, and 21 bases separated the two germline ends. Germline V gives CDR1 SGHRS, CDR2 YFSETQ. The CDR3 DNA reads as TGCGCCAGCAGCACAACGACGGGCTTCTGGAAGGATACGCAGTATTTT. This encodes CASSTTTGFWKDTQYF.